The 9 T cell receptor beta chains below were found in one sample sequenced in a study of spatial heterogeneity in lung cancer. TCRdb itself ran the 5' RACE reads through MiXCR, one entry per CDR3 protein. The data show roughly 14,000 distinct CDR3 sequences, roughly a tenth seen once. Time point in this sample: sample taken at primary tumor resection. Whole RNA was taken from tumor, nontumor lung or frozen PBMC; it was then sequenced unsorted. The sample in question was PBMCs, obtained at surgery. Receptor source: a male donor with early-stage non-small cell lung cancer.

This clonotype was seen ten or more times. This sequence joins TRBV6-2 or TRBV6-3 and TRBJ2-7, with D perhaps TRBD1 (5 bases). With 5 bases removed from V and 1 base from J, the gap between germline ends came to 12 bases. The CDR3 is 14 residues long. Germline lookup yields CDR1 MNHEY and CDR2 SVGEGT. CDR3 loop: CASSDTGDSYEQYF. The CDR3 region has the DNA TGTGCCAGCAGTGATACAGGAGATTCCTACGAGCAGTACTTC.

The chain joins TRBV7-4 to TRBJ2-3, with unresolved D. Between the trimmed V and J ends, which lost 0 bases and 4 bases, there was a span of 8 bases. The CDR3 covers 14 residues. Germline CDR1 and CDR2: SGHVT and SQSDAQ. CDR3 nucleotides: TGTGCCAGCAGCTTAGCGGGATGGTCAGATACGCAGTATTTT. It specifies CASSLAGWSDTQYF. Full variable domain (missing parts from reference TRBV7-4 and TRBJ2-3): GAGVSQSPRYKVAKRGRDVALRCDSISGHVTLYWYRQTLGQGSEVLTYSQSDAQRDKSGRPSGRFSAERPERSVSTLKIQRTEQGDSAVYLCASSLAGWSDTQYFGPGTRLTVL.

The sample holds many counts of this clonotype. This chain connects TRBV19 to TRBJ2-6; no clear D. This CDR3 spans 15 amino acids. Trimming removed 6 bases at V and 0 bases at J, with 9 bases between. In germline, CDR1 is LNHDA, CDR2 SQIVND (reference sequence). DNA of the CDR3: TGTGCCAGTAGGTCAGTGAGCTCTGGGGCCAACGTCCTGACTTTC. Amino acid sequence: CASRSVSSGANVLTF.

Ten or more counts support this clonotype. V is TRBV10-3 and J is TRBJ2-5; TRBD2 agrees at 7 bases. The CDR3 contains 12 residues. Germline values: CDR1 ENHRY, CDR2 SYGVKD. J lost 5 bases, V lost 11 bases, and 8 bases had no gene match. Written as DNA, the CDR3 is TGTGCCGCCGCGAGCGGGGCGGAGACCCAGTACTTC. It encodes CAAASGAETQYF.

This clonotype has a count of ten or more. The chain couples TRBV6-1 to TRBJ1-5, with 8 bases that match TRBD1. V shed 6 bases, J shed 8 bases, and the junction held 3 bases outside the gene matches. The CDR3 length is 12 residues. CDR1 is MNHNS and CDR2 is SASEGT in the germline V gene. Here the CDR3 DNA reads TGTGCCAGCAGGGACAGGGTTAAGCCCCAGCATTTT. Its translation is CASRDRVKPQHF.

The sample holds many counts of this clonotype. CDR3: CASSPTWEAHNEQFF. Written as DNA, the CDR3 is TGTGCCAGCTCCCCTACCTGGGAGGCTCACAATGAGCAGTTCTTC. This chain links TRBV18 with TRBJ2-1; possibly TRBD2 for D (6 bases). This CDR3 contains 15 residues. Trimming took off 6 bases at V and 5 bases at J, with 17 bases between the two ends. Germline V gives CDR1 KGHSH, CDR2 LQKENI.

The table lists this clonotype with many counts. The chain carries TRBV5-1 and TRBJ1-6; TRBD1 matches at 9 bases. The CDR3 runs to 18 residues. CDR1 and CDR2 from the germline V gene are SGHRS and YFSETQ. J gave up 0 bases and V 4 bases, and 8 bases lay outside the gene matches. The CDR3 DNA reads TGCGCCAGCAGCCCGGGACAGGGCTCGAGCTCCTATAATTCACCCCTCCACTTT. Translated, it gives CASSPGQGSSSYNSPLHF.

This clonotype showed up many times. The chain combines TRBV5-1 with TRBJ2-7; D gene uncertain. The CDR3 consists of 14 residues. V lost 2 bases and J 0 bases, leaving 9 bases between the germline ends. Germline assignment: CDR1 SGHRS and CDR2 YFSETQ. The CDR3 spells CASSLDGTSYEQYF. Written as DNA, the CDR3 is TGCGCCAGCAGCTTAGATGGCACCTCCTACGAGCAGTACTTC.

This clonotype was seen repeatedly, ten times or more. The V and J genes are TRBV27 and TRBJ2-3; D unclear. With 2 bases removed from V and 5 bases from J, the gap between germline ends came to 20 bases. There are 17 residues in the CDR3. Germline values: CDR1 MNHEY, CDR2 SMNVEV (reference sequence). Here the CDR3 DNA reads TGTGCCAGCAGTTTACTGAATAGAATTTGGGGTGAAGATACGCAGTATTTT. Translated, it gives CASSLLNRIWGEDTQYF.